This is a list of T cell receptor beta chains from one sample in a study of metastatic and nonmetastatic thyroid tumors. Using MiXCR, TCRdb reanalyzed the PCR reads. The table records over 55,000 clones, under 30% of them present only once. Sequencing was performed on blood. The receptors were gathered from a female donor with papillary thyroid cancer or a benign thyroid nodule (not recorded which). Some clones in this sample may be carry-over from other donors' samples. CDR3s include the opening cysteine and the closing phenylalanine or tryptophan. D genes are given only for firm matches. Where a row states a size, it is once, few, many or the class of an expanded clone; other rows omit it.

J: TRBJ1-4; size: .; V: TRBV27; D: .; CDR3: CASSLVAATLATNEKLFF; DNA: TGTGCCAGCAGTTTGGTAGCGGCCACTTTGGCAACTAATGAAAAACTGTTTTTT
J: TRBJ2-1; size: .; V: TRBV11-2; D: TRBD2; CDR3: CASSSALAGHNEQFF; DNA: TGTGCCAGCAGCTCGGCCCTAGCGGGCCACAATGAGCAGTTCTTC
J: TRBJ2-7; size: .; V: TRBV19; D: TRBD2; CDR3: CASSMGLAGDEQYF; DNA: TGTGCCAGTAGTATGGGACTAGCGGGAGACGAGCAGTACTTC
J: TRBJ2-3; size: .; V: TRBV18; D: TRBD2; CDR3: CASSPYLAGGSTDTQYF; DNA: TGTGCCAGCTCACCCTACCTAGCGGGAGGGAGCACAGATACGCAGTATTTT
J: TRBJ2-7; size: few; V: TRBV6-2/TRBV6-3; D: .; CDR3: CASSYSLESLYEQYF; DNA: TGTGCCAGCAGTTACTCGTTGGAATCCCTTTACGAGCAGTACTTC
J: TRBJ1-6; size: .; V: TRBV2; D: .; CDR3: CASSESAFGNSPLHF; DNA: TGTGCCAGCAGTGAATCTGCCTTTGGTAATTCACCCCTCCACTTT
J: TRBJ2-3; size: few; V: TRBV27; D: .; CDR3: CASSLRDIVTDTQYF; DNA: TGTGCCAGCAGTCTCAGAGATATCGTCACAGATACGCAGTATTTT
J: TRBJ2-3; size: .; V: TRBV19; D: .; CDR3: CASSIRRWDTDTQYF; DNA: TGTGCCAGTAGTATCCGGCGATGGGATACAGATACGCAGTATTTT
J: TRBJ1-2; size: .; V: TRBV6-1; D: TRBD1; CDR3: CASKEQGLDYGYTF; DNA: TGTGCCAGCAAAGAACAGGGGTTAGACTATGGCTACACCTTC
J: TRBJ2-3; size: few; V: TRBV20-1; D: .; CDR3: CSASRGTTDTQYF; DNA: TGCAGTGCTAGTCGGGGGACAACAGATACGCAGTATTTT
J: TRBJ1-5; size: .; V: TRBV28; D: .; CDR3: CASSPLLEVYQPQHF; DNA: TGTGCCAGCAGCCCACTTCTTGAGGTGTATCAGCCCCAGCATTTT
J: TRBJ1-5; size: .; V: TRBV19; D: TRBD1; CDR3: CASRTPGTGGNQPQHF; DNA: TGTGCCAGTAGGACACCCGGGACAGGGGGCAATCAGCCCCAGCATTTT
J: TRBJ2-7; size: few; V: TRBV27; D: .; CDR3: CASSMDGYEQYF; DNA: TGTGCCAGCAGCATGGACGGCTACGAGCAGTACTTC
J: TRBJ2-2; size: few; V: TRBV30; D: .; CDR3: CAWSGGELFF; DNA: TGTGCCTGGAGTGGAGGGGAGCTGTTTTTT
J: TRBJ2-3; size: .; V: TRBV4-3; D: .; CDR3: CASSQDMGATDTQYF; DNA: TGCGCCAGCAGCCAAGATATGGGCGCCACAGATACGCAGTATTTT
J: TRBJ2-2; size: .; V: TRBV10-3; D: .; CDR3: CAISVSGSSGELFF; DNA: TGTGCCATCAGTGTATCAGGGTCAAGCGGGGAGCTGTTTTTT
J: TRBJ2-1; size: few; V: TRBV11-1; D: TRBD2; CDR3: CASSLVLAGGNEQFF; DNA: TGTGCCAGCAGCTTAGTACTAGCGGGGGGGAATGAGCAGTTCTTC
J: TRBJ1-1; size: .; V: TRBV12-5; D: TRBD1; CDR3: CASAPSGGGNTEAFF; DNA: TGTGCTAGTGCTCCCTCAGGGGGCGGGAACACTGAAGCTTTCTTT
J: TRBJ2-7; size: few; V: TRBV7-8; D: .; CDR3: CASSLAAYEQYF; DNA: TGTGCCAGCAGCTTAGCGGCCTACGAGCAGTACTTC
J: TRBJ2-1; size: .; V: TRBV6-1; D: .; CDR3: CASSQRNDYYNEQFF; DNA: TGTGCCAGCAGTCAGAGGAATGACTACTACAATGAGCAGTTCTTC
J: TRBJ2-7; size: .; V: TRBV7-2; D: .; CDR3: CASCPRRDGGYEQYF; DNA: TGTGCCAGCTGCCCTAGGAGGGACGGCGGATACGAGCAGTACTTC
J: TRBJ1-3; size: few; V: TRBV28; D: .; CDR3: CASSLWGTSGNTIYF; DNA: TGTGCCAGCAGTTTGTGGGGTACCTCTGGAAACACCATATATTTT
J: TRBJ1-5; size: .; V: TRBV12-3/TRBV12-4; D: .; CDR3: CASRKGQRGNQPQHF; DNA: TGTGCCAGCAGAAAAGGACAGCGAGGAAATCAGCCCCAGCATTTT
J: TRBJ2-6; size: medium-sized; V: TRBV12-3/TRBV12-4; D: TRBD1; CDR3: CASSPGTGSSGANVLTF; DNA: TGTGCCAGCAGTCCCGGGACAGGAAGCTCTGGGGCCAACGTCCTGACTTTC
J: TRBJ1-1; size: .; V: TRBV5-4; D: TRBD1; CDR3: CASSVTDRGNTEAFF; DNA: TGTGCCAGCAGCGTGACGGACAGGGGAAACACTGAAGCTTTCTTT
J: TRBJ2-1; size: .; V: TRBV6-2/TRBV6-3; D: TRBD1; CDR3: CASSPLTGWDNEQFF; DNA: TGTGCCAGCAGTCCACTGACAGGGTGGGACAATGAGCAGTTCTTC
J: TRBJ1-2; size: .; V: TRBV11-3; D: .; CDR3: CASSPPGAVGYTF; DNA: TGTGCCAGCAGCCCCCCGGGCGCGGTGGGCTACACCTTC
J: TRBJ2-7; size: .; V: TRBV19; D: .; CDR3: CASSSELQGSSLYEQYF; DNA: TGTGCCAGTAGTTCCGAACTCCAGGGATCTAGTTTGTACGAGCAGTACTTC
J: TRBJ2-1; size: .; V: TRBV20-1; D: .; CDR3: CSARDGRRVSYNEQFF; DNA: TGCAGTGCTAGAGACGGGAGACGGGTTAGCTACAATGAGCAGTTCTTC
J: TRBJ2-7; size: .; V: TRBV5-1; D: TRBD1; CDR3: CASSLTGTGAYEQYF; DNA: TGCGCCAGCAGCTTGACCGGGACAGGGGCCTACGAGCAGTACTTC
J: TRBJ2-5; size: many; V: TRBV5-1; D: TRBD2; CDR3: CASSFLAGGETQYF; DNA: TGCGCCAGCAGCTTTCTAGCGGGAGGGGAGACCCAGTACTTC
J: TRBJ2-1; size: many; V: TRBV5-6; D: .; CDR3: CASTRWNEQFF; DNA: TGTGCCAGCACCCGTTGGAATGAGCAGTTCTTC
J: TRBJ2-7; size: few; V: TRBV28; D: .; CDR3: CASSVQVYEQYF; DNA: TGTGCCAGCAGTGTACAGGTTTACGAGCAGTACTTC
J: TRBJ1-6; size: .; V: TRBV10-3; D: .; CDR3: CAIGAGNSPLHF; DNA: TGTGCCATTGGGGCGGGTAATTCACCCCTCCACTTT
J: TRBJ2-1; size: .; V: TRBV6-4; D: TRBD2; CDR3: CASSGGLAGDVGEQFF; DNA: TGTGCCAGCAGTGGGGGACTAGCGGGAGACGTTGGTGAGCAGTTCTTC
J: TRBJ2-1; size: .; V: TRBV20-1; D: TRBD2; CDR3: CSASWALAGVSEQFF; DNA: TGCAGTGCCTCCTGGGCACTAGCGGGAGTTAGTGAGCAGTTCTTC
J: TRBJ1-1; size: .; V: TRBV11-2; D: .; CDR3: CTSSSPYTEAFF; DNA: TGTACCAGCAGCTCCCCGTACACTGAAGCTTTCTTT
J: TRBJ2-7; size: .; V: TRBV18; D: .; CDR3: CASSPKSGLNSYEQYF; DNA: TGTGCCAGCTCACCAAAGTCAGGGCTCAACTCCTACGAGCAGTACTTC
J: TRBJ2-3; size: many; V: TRBV7-9; D: TRBD2; CDR3: CASSEGTSGSDTQYF; DNA: TGTGCCAGCAGCGAGGGGACTAGCGGATCAGATACGCAGTATTTT
J: TRBJ1-3; size: many; V: TRBV30; D: .; CDR3: CARGSSGNTIYF; DNA: TGTGCCCGGGGGAGCTCTGGAAACACCATATATTTT
J: TRBJ2-3; size: many; V: TRBV12-3/TRBV12-4; D: TRBD1; CDR3: CASSLALRGQIITDTQYF; DNA: TGTGCCAGCAGTTTAGCGCTTAGGGGACAGATAATCACAGATACGCAGTATTTT
J: TRBJ1-1; size: .; V: TRBV20-1; D: TRBD1; CDR3: CSASPRTGVSEAFF; DNA: TGCAGTGCCTCCCCGAGGACAGGGGTTAGTGAAGCTTTCTTT
J: TRBJ2-2; size: .; V: TRBV7-3; D: .; CDR3: CASSLMAASGTGELFF; DNA: TGTGCCAGCAGCTTAATGGCGGCTTCAGGCACCGGGGAGCTGTTTTTT
J: TRBJ2-3; size: .; V: TRBV10-3; D: .; CDR3: CATEQQGTPTDTQYF; DNA: TGTGCCACAGAACAACAGGGGACTCCCACAGATACGCAGTATTTT
J: TRBJ1-2; size: .; V: TRBV11-1; D: .; CDR3: CASSETSYGYTF; DNA: TGTGCCAGCAGCGAAACGTCCTATGGCTACACCTTC
J: TRBJ2-7; size: .; V: TRBV7-2; D: .; CDR3: CASSLVLGNEQYF; DNA: TGTGCCAGCAGCTTGGTACTCGGGAACGAGCAGTACTTC
J: TRBJ2-5; size: .; V: TRBV24-1; D: .; CDR3: CATSDLGLDQETQYF; DNA: TGTGCCACCAGTGATTTGGGGCTAGACCAAGAGACCCAGTACTTC
J: TRBJ1-1; size: many; V: TRBV10-2; D: .; CDR3: CASSESNRRNTEAFF; DNA: TGCGCCAGCAGTGAGTCGAATAGGAGGAACACTGAAGCTTTCTTT
J: TRBJ2-1; size: few; V: TRBV19; D: .; CDR3: CASSIDRWGMDEQFF; DNA: TGTGCCAGTAGTATAGACAGATGGGGGATGGATGAGCAGTTCTTC
J: TRBJ1-4; size: few; V: TRBV19; D: .; CDR3: CASSIPGAREKLFF; DNA: TGTGCCAGTAGTATCCCCGGTGCTAGGGAAAAACTGTTTTTT
J: TRBJ2-7; size: .; V: TRBV2; D: TRBD2; CDR3: CASRGLVPEQYF; DNA: TGTGCCAGCAGAGGACTAGTCCCCGAGCAGTACTTC
J: TRBJ1-6; size: few; V: TRBV20-1; D: .; CDR3: CSAADSYNSPLHF; DNA: TGCAGTGCTGCGGACTCCTATAATTCACCCCTCCACTTT
J: TRBJ1-3; size: .; V: TRBV12-3/TRBV12-4; D: .; CDR3: CASSRTGTGNTIYF; DNA: TGTGCCAGCAGTCGTACAGGGACCGGAAACACCATATATTTT
J: TRBJ2-7; size: few; V: TRBV6-4; D: TRBD2; CDR3: CASTIRTSGEGIYEQYF; DNA: TGTGCCAGCACAATACGGACTAGCGGGGAGGGTATATACGAGCAGTACTTC
J: TRBJ2-7; size: few; V: TRBV27; D: TRBD2; CDR3: CASSPRLAGDQEQYF; DNA: TGTGCCAGCAGTCCGAGACTAGCGGGAGATCAAGAGCAGTACTTC
J: TRBJ1-2; size: few; V: TRBV12-3/TRBV12-4; D: .; CDR3: CASSGGLGYGYTF; DNA: TGTGCCAGCAGTGGAGGTTTGGGCTATGGCTACACCTTC
J: TRBJ1-2; size: few; V: TRBV2; D: TRBD1; CDR3: CASSTGGSNYGYTF; DNA: TGTGCCAGCAGCACAGGGGGCTCAAACTATGGCTACACCTTC
J: TRBJ1-6; size: .; V: TRBV9; D: .; CDR3: CASSQDSLYNSPLHF; DNA: TGTGCCAGCAGCCAGGACAGCCTCTATAATTCACCCCTCCACTTT
J: TRBJ2-2; size: .; V: TRBV7-9; D: .; CDR3: CASSQDRANTGELFF; DNA: TGTGCCAGCAGCCAGGACAGAGCGAACACCGGGGAGCTGTTTTTT
J: TRBJ2-7; size: few; V: TRBV28; D: TRBD2; CDR3: CASKLAWRESHEQYF; DNA: TGTGCCAGCAAGCTAGCGTGGCGGGAGTCCCACGAGCAGTACTTC